The rows below give T cell receptor beta chains drawn from one sample of a study of T cells in Graves' hyperthyroidism and ophthalmopathy. TCRdb re-analysed the multiplex PCR reads in MiXCR, keeping a single row per CDR3 protein. The sample shows roughly 640,000 distinct CDR3 sequences, more than 15% of them seen only once. The specimen was blood. The receptors come from a woman in her 40s with Graves' ophthalmopathy. The CDR3 runs from the conserved cysteine through the conserved F or W. A D gene is named only where the DNA matches it firmly. Clone size is given for some rows only: seen once, a few or many times, or a class if the clone is expanded.

V	length	J	D	size	CDR3	DNA
TRBV12-3/TRBV12-4	15	TRBJ2-5	TRBD2	many	CASSTTSGKVETQYF	TGTGCCAGCAGTACGACTAGCGGGAAGGTGGAGACCCAGTACTTC
TRBV4-1	14	TRBJ2-3	NA	NA	CASSQAPLTDTQYF	TGCGCCAGCAGCCAAGCGCCCCTGACAGATACGCAGTATTTT
TRBV20-1	14	TRBJ2-3	TRBD2	few	CSALSGGATDTQYF	TGCAGTGCTCTTAGCGGGGGGGCCACAGATACGCAGTATTTT
TRBV27	16	TRBJ2-3	TRBD1	NA	CASSAPPGQGADTQYF	TGTGCCAGCAGTGCGCCGCCAGGACAGGGAGCAGATACGCAGTATTTT
TRBV6-6	14	TRBJ1-2	NA	NA	CASSYSGSPSGYTF	TGTGCCAGCAGTTACTCTGGGTCTCCGTCTGGCTACACCTTC
TRBV2	16	TRBJ2-6	TRBD1	NA	CASTDRGGAGANVLTF	TGTGCCAGCACTGACAGGGGGGGAGCTGGGGCCAACGTCCTGACTTTC
TRBV28	15	TRBJ1-4	NA	few	CASSSPRGGEEKLFF	TGTGCCAGCAGTTCCCCCAGAGGGGGGGAGGAAAAACTGTTTTTT
TRBV29-1	10	TRBJ2-1	NA	few	CSAAMNEQFF	TGCAGCGCCGCGATGAATGAGCAGTTCTTC
TRBV5-1	16	TRBJ1-1	TRBD1	NA	CASSLGQGASTTEAFF	TGCGCCAGCAGCTTGGGACAGGGGGCATCGACGACTGAAGCTTTCTTT
TRBV3-1	17	TRBJ2-3	NA	many	CASSQEVASDNTDTQYF	TGTGCCAGCAGCCAAGAAGTGGCTAGCGACAACACAGATACGCAGTATTTT